This T cell receptor beta chain stems from a study of a mutant IDH1 vaccine in newly diagnosed glioma (dated by TCRdb to about 2021). Looking at the study overall: Eight vaccinations were administered to patients in weeks 1, 3, 5, 7, 11, 15, 19 and 23, corresponding to visits V03 through V10. Vaccination started 4-6 weeks after radiotherapy alone, or was given together with temozolomide cycles in the groups whose treatment included chemotherapy. Of the 25 to 40 patients who were treated, around 62% were male and about 40% were female, and the mean age was around 40 years. Prior to enrollment, patients had been given standard therapy consisting of radiotherapy alone, temozolomide alone, or radiochemotherapy with temozolomide, with the combination given to most patients. Peripheral blood was collected at six visits: V03 (baseline), V05, V07, V10, V12 and V13. For exploratory analyses, around 23 treated patients had longitudinal TCRB deep sequencing done wherever samples were available.

In regard to this clone: What antigen it recognizes has not been identified. No much larger clone is present one base from it, and per-base qualities are unavailable.

Receptor amplification or capture employed the immunoSEQ multiplex PCR assay. Rearranged TCR beta chain sequences were amplified using the hsTCRB Kit according to the manufacturer's protocol. Sequencing of TCRB libraries was carried out on an Illumina MiSeq. The published analysis was carried out like this. Demultiplexing, trimming and gene mapping were performed with the kit vendor's proprietary platform. The immuneACCESS repertoire file appears here via TCRdb, limited to in-frame rearrangements. These files lack a portion of the clones; in checked studies, under half of the deficit traces to unresolved V genes, and the cause of the others is not known. That table gives V, J and clone size, and the DNA gave D and trimming. The sample includes approximately 26,000 clones, with roughly 90% observed a single time. The ten largest make up more than 15% of the sample. Broad study findings and their caveats: Vaccine-induced immune responses across multiple MHC alleles were detected in about 93% of patients. No apparent relationship was observed between pseudoprogression and alterations in the top peripheral T cell clonotypes detected by TCRB sequencing. It was noted by the authors that analyses of patient blood samples could not be reproduced owing to sample limitations. PBMC samples for TCRB deep sequencing were selected based on availability.

Compared with germline, V lacks 2 bases and J lacks 1 base; bases without a gene match: 2. CDR1 and CDR2 were assigned from the germline V gene as MNHNS and SASEGT. Measured from the cysteine to the phenylalanine, the CDR3 is 15 residues long. The entry retains the CDR3 DNA only, 45 bases that are in frame from base 1. The sample's time point label, in plain terms: week 5, during vaccination. Every vaccine dose consisted of 300 ug of a 20-mer mutant IDH1 peptide in Montanide, administered subcutaneously together with topical imiquimod. Newly diagnosed WHO grade 3 or 4 IDH1-mutant astrocytomas showing loss of nuclear ATRX were present in the donors. The samples were drawn from NOA16, a multicentre, single-arm, open-label phase I trial in Germany that tested a mutant IDH1 peptide vaccine in humans for the first time. Genomic DNA for TCRB sequencing was extracted from EDTA blood using the DNeasy Blood and Tissue Kit.

The chain is assembled from TRBV6-1 and TRBJ1-5; 7 middle bases align to TRBD1. Here the sequenced sample was PBMCs, taken from a glioma patient whose treatment included an IDH1 peptide vaccine. This receptor was identified in a man between 18 and 29 years old with glioma. Here is the DNA: TGTGCCAGCAGTGAAAGGGGGCTAAGCAATCAGCCCCAGCATTTT. This translates into CASSERGLSNQPQHF.